This paragraph reports one T cell receptor (beta chain). Its antigen remains unidentified. A single base separates this from a much larger clone, so it may be a read error. This sample is part of a study of T cells in Graves' hyperthyroidism and ophthalmopathy. As for the study in general: It was at initial diagnosis, before any treatment, that peripheral blood was collected.

Findings and limits, study-wide: A model using 13 V-J features told ophthalmopathy apart from stable hyperthyroidism.

Investigators excluded patients with uncontrolled infection, other autoimmune disease, pregnancy or lactation. Amplification of TCR beta CDR3 regions used RNA as the template. Using the HTBI primer set, a first-round RT-PCR was run on the TCR CDR3. TCRdb processed the multiplex PCR reads anew with MiXCR; each CDR3 protein has one entry. The table includes about 400,000 distinct CDR3 sequences, roughly 15% detected once. The length of the CDR3 is 12 residues. Between the trimmed V and J ends, which lost 5 bases and 9 bases, there was a span of 11 bases. CDR1 is ENHRY, CDR2 SYGVKD, per germline. This clonotype was obtained from a woman aged 25 to 45 with Graves' ophthalmopathy. The sequenced sample consisted of blood. This chain connects TRBV10-3 to TRBJ2-1; D not certain. The CDR3 region is CAISSGPSEQFF. CDR3 sequence (DNA): TGTGCCATCAGTTCCGGGCCCAGTGAGCAGTTCTTC.